The rows below give T cell receptor beta chains drawn from one sample of a study of shared clonotypes between healthy human individuals. Assay used: immunoSEQ multiplex PCR; TCRdb lists only in-frame clones, some missing. In the table there are roughly 2,500,000 clones, 80% to 95% of which are singletons. Sequencing was done on a sample of naive CD4+ T cells from PBMCs. These receptors were collected from a man between 18 and 29 years old in good health. Some clones in this sample may be carry-over from other donors' samples. CDR3s include the opening cysteine and the closing phenylalanine or tryptophan. D genes are given only for firm matches. Not all rows give a size; the values are once, few, many and, for expanded clones, a class.

j_call	clone_size	v_call	d_call	cdr3_aa	cdr3_nt
TRBJ1-1	-	TRBV28	TRBD1	CASSPADRMNTEAFF	TGTGCCAGCAGTCCAGCGGACAGGATGAACACTGAAGCTTTCTTT
TRBJ2-7	-	TRBV7-2	TRBD2	CASSLGSSGIFWYEQYF	TGTGCCAGCAGCTTAGGGTCTAGCGGGATTTTCTGGTACGAGCAGTACTTC
TRBJ2-1	once	TRBV7-2	TRBD2	CASSVGLPIYNEQFF	TGTGCCAGCAGCGTGGGACTACCGATCTACAATGAGCAGTTCTTC
TRBJ2-7	-	TRBV11-3	TRBD1	CASSPGQGASYEQYF	TGTGCCAGCAGCCCTGGGCAGGGGGCTTCCTACGAGCAGTACTTC
TRBJ2-2	-	TRBV27	-	CASSLRARDTGELFF	TGTGCCAGCAGTTTACGGGCAAGGGACACCGGGGAGCTGTTTTTT
TRBJ1-3	-	TRBV28	-	CASSFSGYSGNTIYF	TGTGCCAGCAGTTTCTCAGGCTACTCTGGAAACACCATATATTTT
TRBJ2-1	-	TRBV6-1	-	CASSREPSSYNEQFF	TGTGCCAGCAGTAGGGAGCCGAGCTCCTACAATGAGCAGTTCTTC
TRBJ2-7	-	TRBV2	-	CASSEDISSYEQYF	TGTGCCAGCAGTGAAGACATTAGTTCCTACGAGCAGTACTTC
TRBJ2-5	-	TRBV25-1	-	CASSSTRGQETQYF	TGTGCCAGCAGCTCCACCCGGGGCCAAGAGACCCAGTACTTC
TRBJ2-3	-	TRBV4-1	-	CASSQEWRGTDTQYF	TGCGCCAGCAGCCAAGAGTGGCGGGGCACAGATACGCAGTATTTT
TRBJ1-3	-	TRBV6-5	-	CASSYSPASFGNTIYF	TGTGCCAGCAGTTACTCACCAGCTTCATTTGGAAACACCATATATTTT
TRBJ2-5	-	TRBV18	TRBD2	CASSRLAGEETQYF	TGTGCCAGCTCACGACTAGCGGGTGAAGAGACCCAGTACTTC
TRBJ1-3	-	TRBV2	-	CASKGLVINTIYF	TGTGCCAGCAAGGGTCTTGTCATCAACACCATATATTTT
TRBJ2-5	once	TRBV29-1	-	CSAKTGGETQYF	TGCAGCGCTAAAACTGGGGGGGAGACCCAGTACTTC
TRBJ1-2	few	TRBV19	-	CASIGQTANYGYTF	TGTGCCAGTATCGGGCAGACAGCTAACTATGGCTACACCTTC
TRBJ2-3	-	TRBV10-2	TRBD2	CASRRTSGRIDTQYF	TGCGCCAGCAGGAGGACTAGCGGGAGAATAGATACGCAGTATTTT
TRBJ1-5	-	TRBV28	TRBD1	CASSPGQVQDQPQHF	TGTGCCAGCAGTCCCGGACAGGTTCAGGATCAGCCCCAGCATTTT
TRBJ2-3	-	TRBV7-9	-	CASSLGTGSTDTQYF	TGTGCCAGCAGCTTAGGAACAGGGTCAACAGATACGCAGTATTTT
TRBJ2-6	once	TRBV5-6	-	CASSLAKGRRRSGAGVLTF	TGTGCCAGCAGCTTGGCCAAGGGCAGGCGGCGGAGCGGCGCAGGCGTCCTGACTTTC
TRBJ2-5	-	TRBV19	-	CASSIRLDRETQYF	TGTGCCAGTAGTATTCGACTGGATAGGGAGACCCAGTACTTC
TRBJ2-6	-	TRBV7-3	-	CASSSSSGANVLTF	TGTGCCAGCAGCTCCAGCTCTGGGGCCAACGTCCTGACTTTC
TRBJ1-5	few	TRBV30	-	CAWGSGDNQPQHF	TGTGCCTGGGGAAGCGGGGACAATCAGCCCCAGCATTTT
TRBJ2-1	-	TRBV19	-	CASSTSRDSKVF	TGTGCCAGTAGTACGTCCCGGGACTCTAAGGTCTTC
TRBJ2-1	-	TRBV27	TRBD2	CASSHGLGSGGLYNEQFF	TGTGCCAGCAGTCATGGGTTGGGTAGCGGGGGACTCTACAATGAGCAGTTCTTC
TRBJ2-5	-	TRBV27	-	CASSFTRSQETQYF	TGTGCCAGCAGTTTCACGCGTTCCCAAGAGACCCAGTACTTC
TRBJ2-5	-	TRBV2	-	CAILLGTSQETQYF	TGTGCCATCCTTCTAGGCACAAGCCAAGAGACCCAGTACTTC
TRBJ2-3	-	TRBV4-3	TRBD2	CASSQASLAGGVDTQYF	TGCGCCAGCAGCCAAGCATCTCTAGCGGGAGGGGTAGATACGCAGTATTTT
TRBJ2-7	-	TRBV27	-	CASSSTRTISSYEQYF	TGTGCCAGCAGTTCAACTAGAACCATAAGCTCCTACGAGCAGTACTTC
TRBJ2-5	-	TRBV15	-	CATSRDITEETQYF	TGTGCCACCAGCAGAGATATCACGGAAGAGACCCAGTACTTC
TRBJ1-1	-	TRBV30	TRBD1	CAWKDRGPTEAFF	TGTGCCTGGAAGGACAGGGGGCCCACTGAAGCTTTCTTT
TRBJ2-7	-	TRBV6-5	-	CASSPVSSGGYEQYF	TGTGCCAGCAGTCCCGTTTCTTCCGGCGGGTACGAGCAGTACTTC
TRBJ2-3	-	TRBV30	-	CAWRGQPDTQYF	TGTGCCTGGAGGGGGCAGCCAGATACGCAGTATTTT
TRBJ2-5	-	TRBV25-1	TRBD2	CASSVSSGRQETQYF	TGTGCCAGCAGTGTGTCTAGCGGAAGACAAGAGACCCAGTACTTC
TRBJ2-1	-	TRBV21-1	-	CASSKACPHNEQFF	TGTGCCAGCAGCAAAGCGTGCCCCCACAATGAGCAGTTCTTC
TRBJ2-1	-	TRBV9	-	CASSAAGSSYNEQFF	TGTGCCAGCAGCGCCGCCGGGAGCTCCTACAATGAGCAGTTCTTC
TRBJ2-2	-	TRBV25-1	-	CASSDPRKESTGELFF	TGTGCCAGCAGTGATCCGAGGAAGGAGAGCACCGGGGAGCTGTTTTTT
TRBJ1-2	-	TRBV9	-	CASSVGQGYGYTF	TGTGCCAGCAGCGTAGGGCAGGGGTATGGCTACACCTTC
TRBJ2-2	-	TRBV7-9	-	CASSLGAGNTGELFF	TGTGCCAGCAGCTTAGGGGCGGGGAACACCGGGGAGCTGTTTTTT
TRBJ2-7	once	TRBV28	TRBD2	CATGLAGGEQYF	TGTGCCACCGGACTAGCGGGAGGCGAGCAGTACTTC
TRBJ2-3	-	TRBV9	TRBD2	CASSVSGRFGDTQYF	TGTGCCAGCAGCGTCAGCGGGAGATTTGGAGATACGCAGTATTTT
TRBJ2-7	-	TRBV28	-	CASSSRNGRYYEQYF	TGTGCCAGCAGCTCCCGGAATGGAAGGTACTACGAGCAGTACTTC
TRBJ1-2	once	TRBV6-5	-	CASSYSGGVNYGYTF	TGTGCCAGCAGTTACTCCGGCGGGGTTAACTATGGCTACACCTTC
TRBJ1-5	few	TRBV7-9	-	CASSVGGSNQPQHF	TGTGCCAGCAGTGTCGGGGGTAGCAATCAGCCCCAGCATTTT
TRBJ2-3	-	TRBV4-1	-	CASSQGRATQYF	TGCGCCAGCAGCCAAGGACGGGCTACGCAGTATTTT
TRBJ2-7	-	TRBV28	TRBD1	CASRTGTDPYEQYF	TGTGCCAGCAGAACCGGGACAGACCCCTACGAGCAGTACTTC
TRBJ2-3	-	TRBV7-9	TRBD1	CASSLGLGQGSTDTQYF	TGTGCCAGCAGCTTAGGATTGGGACAGGGATCCACAGATACGCAGTATTTT
TRBJ1-3	-	TRBV7-9	-	CASSPPGYSGNTIYF	TGTGCCAGCAGCCCTCCAGGTTACTCTGGAAACACCATATATTTT
TRBJ1-5	once	TRBV15	-	CATSRWGENQPQHF	TGTGCCACCAGCAGGTGGGGGGAAAATCAGCCCCAGCATTTT
TRBJ1-1	-	TRBV29-1	-	CSVLTAMNTEVFF	TGCAGCGTGCTGACAGCAATGAACACTGAAGTTTTCTTT
TRBJ2-1	-	TRBV25-1	TRBD2	CASSGPWWGGLFNEQFF	TGTGCCAGCAGTGGGCCATGGTGGGGAGGGTTATTCAATGAGCAGTTCTTC